The source of this T cell receptor (beta chain) is a study of prognosis after radiotherapy for stage I lung cancer. Study-level findings and limits: When patients developed distant metastases, their Shannon entropy after stereotactic body radiation therapy was lower.

With respect to this clonotype: Its antigen is currently unknown.

Genomic DNA was the source, and TCR beta CDR3 was amplified from it by two-round multiplex PCR. Amplification in first-round PCR relied on primers specific to each TRBV and TRBJ gene. A single record per CDR3 protein comes from TCRdb applying MiXCR to the multiplex PCR reads. The sample includes about 19,000 distinct CDR3 sequences, 50% of them seen just once. At both of two time points, 5 to 6.5 milliliters of peripheral blood were drawn. This CDR3 comprises 14 residues. CDR1 and CDR2 from the germline V gene are SGHAT and FQNNGV. V shed 4 bases and J shed 5 bases, with 12 bases lying between them. The sequence was obtained from a donor aged 50 or older with non-small cell lung cancer. The sample was PBMCs, taken before or after stereotactic body radiation therapy (not recorded which). The J gene is TRBJ2-1, the V gene TRBV11-2; D is uncertain. The chain's CDR3 is CASSSLDAHNEQFF. DNA of the CDR3: TGTGCCAGCAGCTCTTTGGATGCCCACAATGAGCAGTTCTTC.